Listed below are T cell receptor beta chains from one sample, sequenced in a study of T-cell reconstitution after alpha-beta-depleted transplantation in children. TCRdb reprocessed the PCR reads via MiXCR and lists one record per CDR3 protein. The top ten clones hold 9.1% of a sample with 250,000 to 300,000 distinct CDR3 sequences, roughly 7.8% of them seen once. Material: peripheral blood, obtained 360 days after TCRalphabeta/CD19-depleted stem cell transplant. The receptors were gathered from a female patient between 2 and 15 years old who had a stem cell transplant for Fanconi anemia, so the T cells may come from the graft donor. Both conserved end residues are part of each CDR3. Each record gives: CDR3 DNA, CDR3 protein, J gene, D gene, clone size, V gene. The D gene is left open where the match is weak. Where a row states a size, it is once, few, many or the class of an expanded clone; other rows omit it.

CDR3nt: TGTGCCAGCAGCCCCGGGCAGTTCACAGATACGCAGTATTTT
CDR3aa: CASSPGQFTDTQYF
j_gene: TRBJ2-3
d_gene: NA
abundance: few
v_gene: TRBV3-1

CDR3nt: TGTGCCAGCAGTTACGTCCTATTTGAGCAGTACTTC
CDR3aa: CASSYVLFEQYF
j_gene: TRBJ2-7
d_gene: NA
abundance: few
v_gene: TRBV6-6

CDR3nt: TGTGCCAGCAGCTTAGGGGGGGGACAGGGCCACTACAATGAGCAGTTCTTC
CDR3aa: CASSLGGGQGHYNEQFF
j_gene: TRBJ2-1
d_gene: TRBD1
abundance: many
v_gene: TRBV7-2

CDR3nt: TGTGCCTGGAGTGGTCGGGTGGTAGGGCGGAATGAAAAACTGTTTTTT
CDR3aa: CAWSGRVVGRNEKLFF
j_gene: TRBJ1-4
d_gene: NA
abundance: NA
v_gene: TRBV30

CDR3nt: TGTGCCAGCTCTGGTAGGGGATGGTTAGAGACCCAGTACTTC
CDR3aa: CASSGRGWLETQYF
j_gene: TRBJ2-5
d_gene: NA
abundance: few
v_gene: TRBV7-6

CDR3nt: TGTGCCAGCCAGGAGCGCCGGTACACTGAAGCTTTCTTT
CDR3aa: CASQERRYTEAFF
j_gene: TRBJ1-1
d_gene: NA
abundance: NA
v_gene: TRBV7-2

CDR3nt: TGTGCCACCAGTGAATATGGGAACACTGAAGCTTTCTTT
CDR3aa: CATSEYGNTEAFF
j_gene: TRBJ1-1
d_gene: NA
abundance: NA
v_gene: TRBV24-1

CDR3nt: TGTGCCACCAGTGATTTGACCCGGACAGGGGACACGCAGTATTTT
CDR3aa: CATSDLTRTGDTQYF
j_gene: TRBJ2-3
d_gene: TRBD1
abundance: many
v_gene: TRBV24-1

CDR3nt: TGCGCCAGCAGCGCAAGACAGGGACCCTACGAGCAGTACTTC
CDR3aa: CASSARQGPYEQYF
j_gene: TRBJ2-7
d_gene: TRBD1
abundance: many
v_gene: TRBV5-1

CDR3nt: TGCAGCGCCACGACAGAAGAAGAGACCCAGTACTTC
CDR3aa: CSATTEEETQYF
j_gene: TRBJ2-5
d_gene: NA
abundance: many
v_gene: TRBV29-1

CDR3nt: TGTGCCAGCAGTTACCCTAGCGGAAGCTCCTACGAGCAGTACTTC
CDR3aa: CASSYPSGSSYEQYF
j_gene: TRBJ2-7
d_gene: TRBD2
abundance: few
v_gene: TRBV6-2/TRBV6-3

CDR3nt: TGTGCCAGCAGCATCTACGGACGGTTGAACACTGAAGCTTTCTTT
CDR3aa: CASSIYGRLNTEAFF
j_gene: TRBJ1-1
d_gene: NA
abundance: few
v_gene: TRBV5-6

CDR3nt: TGTGCCAGCCAGGACATCGCTAATTCACCCCTCCACTTT
CDR3aa: CASQDIANSPLHF
j_gene: TRBJ1-6
d_gene: NA
abundance: NA
v_gene: TRBV5-5

CDR3nt: TGCAGTGCCCGCGAACAGGGGATTAGCAATCAGCCCCAGCATTTT
CDR3aa: CSAREQGISNQPQHF
j_gene: TRBJ1-5
d_gene: TRBD1
abundance: NA
v_gene: TRBV20-1

CDR3nt: TGCGCCAGCAGATACAGGGGTGGGGACTCTGGAAACACCATATATTTT
CDR3aa: CASRYRGGDSGNTIYF
j_gene: TRBJ1-3
d_gene: TRBD1
abundance: few
v_gene: TRBV4-1

CDR3nt: TGCGCCAGCAGCTCAACTAGCGGGGGGGCGAATGAGCAGTTCTTC
CDR3aa: CASSSTSGGANEQFF
j_gene: TRBJ2-1
d_gene: TRBD2
abundance: many
v_gene: TRBV5-1

CDR3nt: TGTGCCAGCAAACTCGGGACAGGGGAGAATGAGCAGTTCTTC
CDR3aa: CASKLGTGENEQFF
j_gene: TRBJ2-1
d_gene: TRBD1
abundance: many
v_gene: TRBV27

CDR3nt: TGCAGCGTTGACAGGGTCTGGCAGACCCAGTACTTC
CDR3aa: CSVDRVWQTQYF
j_gene: TRBJ2-5
d_gene: NA
abundance: many
v_gene: TRBV29-1

CDR3nt: TGTGCCAGCAGTTATCGATCACAGGGGGCTTGGAACACTGAAGCTTTCTTT
CDR3aa: CASSYRSQGAWNTEAFF
j_gene: TRBJ1-1
d_gene: TRBD1
abundance: many
v_gene: TRBV6-5

CDR3nt: TGTGCCAGCAGTTTGGTTCGGAACGGGGAGCTGTTTTTT
CDR3aa: CASSLVRNGELFF
j_gene: TRBJ2-2
d_gene: NA
abundance: many
v_gene: TRBV6-2/TRBV6-3

CDR3nt: TGTGCCAGCAGCCGATGGGACAGCCCAAATTCACCCCTCCACTTT
CDR3aa: CASSRWDSPNSPLHF
j_gene: TRBJ1-6
d_gene: TRBD1
abundance: many
v_gene: TRBV3-1

CDR3nt: TGTGCCACCAGCAGAGATTCGAGTATGACAGCAGATGGCTACACCTTC
CDR3aa: CATSRDSSMTADGYTF
j_gene: TRBJ1-2
d_gene: NA
abundance: few
v_gene: TRBV15

CDR3nt: TGCGCCAGCGGAACTACGGGCACTGAAGCTTTCTTT
CDR3aa: CASGTTGTEAFF
j_gene: TRBJ1-1
d_gene: NA
abundance: NA
v_gene: TRBV5-1

CDR3nt: TGTGCCAGCAGCCGGTTAGTCTCCTACAATGAGCAGTTCTTC
CDR3aa: CASSRLVSYNEQFF
j_gene: TRBJ2-1
d_gene: NA
abundance: many
v_gene: TRBV12-3/TRBV12-4

CDR3nt: TGTGCCAGCAGTGCCTCCACAGGGAAATATGAAAAACTGTTTTTT
CDR3aa: CASSASTGKYEKLFF
j_gene: TRBJ1-4
d_gene: NA
abundance: NA
v_gene: TRBV25-1

CDR3nt: TGTGCCAGCAGGAGAGGACTAGCGGGAGAGACCCAGTACTTC
CDR3aa: CASRRGLAGETQYF
j_gene: TRBJ2-5
d_gene: TRBD2
abundance: few
v_gene: TRBV2